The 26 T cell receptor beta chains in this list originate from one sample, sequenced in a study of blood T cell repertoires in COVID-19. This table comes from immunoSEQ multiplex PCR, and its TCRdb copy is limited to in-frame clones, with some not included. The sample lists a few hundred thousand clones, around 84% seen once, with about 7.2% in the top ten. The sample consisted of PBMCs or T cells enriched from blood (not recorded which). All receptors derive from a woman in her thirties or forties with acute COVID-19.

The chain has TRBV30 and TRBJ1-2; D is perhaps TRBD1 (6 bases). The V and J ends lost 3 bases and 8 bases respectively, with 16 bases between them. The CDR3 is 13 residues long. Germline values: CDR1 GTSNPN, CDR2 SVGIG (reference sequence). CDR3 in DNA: TGTGCCTGGAGGGGGTCAGGGGTGGAAGGCTACACCTTC. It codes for CAWRGSGVEGYTF.

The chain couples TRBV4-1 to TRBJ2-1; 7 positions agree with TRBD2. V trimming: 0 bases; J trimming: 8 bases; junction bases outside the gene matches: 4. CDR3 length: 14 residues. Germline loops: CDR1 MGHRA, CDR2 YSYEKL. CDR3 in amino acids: CASSQDRTSDEQFF. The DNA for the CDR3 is TGCGCCAGCAGCCAAGATCGAACTAGCGATGAGCAGTTCTTC.

This CDR3 reads CASSLDVGDKNIQYF. CDR3 nucleotides: TGCGCCAGCAGCTTGGATGTGGGAGACAAAAACATTCAGTACTTC. This chain joins TRBV5-1 and TRBJ2-4, with D maybe TRBD2 (5 bases). The ends were cut back, 0 bases at V and 3 bases at J, with 10 bases in the middle. CDR1 and CDR2 from the germline V gene are SGHRS and YFSETQ. The CDR3 is made up of 15 amino acids. Variable domain in full (rest from reference TRBV5-1 and TRBJ2-4): KAGVTQTPRYLIKTRGQQVTLSCSPISGHRSVSWYQQTPGQGLQFLFEYFSETQRNKGNFPGRFSGRQFSNSRSEMNVSTLELGDSALYLCASSLDVGDKNIQYFGAGTRLSVL.

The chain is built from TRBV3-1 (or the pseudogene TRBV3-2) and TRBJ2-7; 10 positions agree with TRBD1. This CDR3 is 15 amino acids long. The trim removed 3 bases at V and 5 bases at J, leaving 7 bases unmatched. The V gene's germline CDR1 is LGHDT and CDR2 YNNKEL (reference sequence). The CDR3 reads CASSHADRGHNEQYF. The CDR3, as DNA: TGTGCCAGCAGCCACGCCGACAGGGGGCACAACGAGCAGTACTTC.

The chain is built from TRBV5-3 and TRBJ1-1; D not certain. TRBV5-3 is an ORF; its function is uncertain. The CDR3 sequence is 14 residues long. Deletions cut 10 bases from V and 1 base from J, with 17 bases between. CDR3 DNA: TGTGCCCTAGCGCCCCACAGTCCGAACACTGAAGCTTTCTTT. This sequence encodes CALAPHSPNTEAFF.

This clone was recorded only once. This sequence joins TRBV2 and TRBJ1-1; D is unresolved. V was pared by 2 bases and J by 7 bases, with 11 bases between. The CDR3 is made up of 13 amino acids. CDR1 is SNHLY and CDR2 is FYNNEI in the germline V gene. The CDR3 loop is CASSEWSRYEAFF. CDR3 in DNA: TGTGCCAGCAGTGAATGGTCCAGATATGAAGCTTTCTTT.

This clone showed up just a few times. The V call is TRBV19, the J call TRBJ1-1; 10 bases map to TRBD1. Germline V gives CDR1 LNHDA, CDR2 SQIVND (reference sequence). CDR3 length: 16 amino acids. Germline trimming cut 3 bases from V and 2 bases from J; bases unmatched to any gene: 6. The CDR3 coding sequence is TGTGCCAGTAGTATTCCGGGACAGGGGTTCAACACTGAAGCTTTCTTT. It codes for CASSIPGQGFNTEAFF.

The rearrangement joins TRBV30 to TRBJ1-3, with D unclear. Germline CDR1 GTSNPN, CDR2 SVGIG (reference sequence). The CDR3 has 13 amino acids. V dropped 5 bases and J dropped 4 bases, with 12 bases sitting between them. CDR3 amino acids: CAWLGETGNTIYF. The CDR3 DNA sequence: TGTGCCTGGCTTGGGGAGACAGGAAACACCATATATTTT.

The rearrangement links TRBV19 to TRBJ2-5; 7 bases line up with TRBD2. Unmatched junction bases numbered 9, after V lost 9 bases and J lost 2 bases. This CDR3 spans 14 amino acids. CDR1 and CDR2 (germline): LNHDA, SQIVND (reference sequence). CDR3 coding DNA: TGTGCCAGCCAGAACCCGGGACTACAAGAGACCCAGTACTTC. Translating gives CASQNPGLQETQYF.

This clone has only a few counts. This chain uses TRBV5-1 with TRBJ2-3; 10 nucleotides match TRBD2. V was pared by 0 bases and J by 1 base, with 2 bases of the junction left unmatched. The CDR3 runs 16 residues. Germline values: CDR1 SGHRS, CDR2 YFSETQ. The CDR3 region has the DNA TGCGCCAGCAGCTTGGGGCTAGCGGGGGGCACAGATACGCAGTATTTT. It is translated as CASSLGLAGGTDTQYF.

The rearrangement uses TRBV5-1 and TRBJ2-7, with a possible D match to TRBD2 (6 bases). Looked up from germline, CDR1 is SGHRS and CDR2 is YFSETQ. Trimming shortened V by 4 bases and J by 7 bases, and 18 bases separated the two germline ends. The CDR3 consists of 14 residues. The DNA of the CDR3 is TGCGCCAGCAGCCGGACGGGGGACTCCTCGGAGCAGTACTTC. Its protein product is CASSRTGDSSEQYF.

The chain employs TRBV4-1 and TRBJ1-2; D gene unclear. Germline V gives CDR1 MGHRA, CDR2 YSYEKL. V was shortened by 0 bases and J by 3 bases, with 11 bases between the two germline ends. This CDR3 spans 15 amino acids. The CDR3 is CASSQDPGSDYGYTF. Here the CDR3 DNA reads TGCGCCAGCAGCCAAGATCCGGGTTCGGACTATGGCTACACCTTC.

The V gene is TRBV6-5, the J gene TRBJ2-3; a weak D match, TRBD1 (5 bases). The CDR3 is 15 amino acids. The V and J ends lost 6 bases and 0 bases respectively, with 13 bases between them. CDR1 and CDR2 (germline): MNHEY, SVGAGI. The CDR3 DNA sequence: TGTGCCAGCAGAAGATTAACAGGCAGCACAGATACGCAGTATTTT. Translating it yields CASRRLTGSTDTQYF.

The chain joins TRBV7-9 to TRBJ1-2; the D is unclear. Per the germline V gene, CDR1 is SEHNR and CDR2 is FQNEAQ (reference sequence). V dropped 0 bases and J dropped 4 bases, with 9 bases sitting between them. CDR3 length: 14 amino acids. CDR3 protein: CASSLALAIYGYTF. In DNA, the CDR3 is TGTGCCAGCAGCTTAGCCCTGGCAATCTATGGCTACACCTTC.

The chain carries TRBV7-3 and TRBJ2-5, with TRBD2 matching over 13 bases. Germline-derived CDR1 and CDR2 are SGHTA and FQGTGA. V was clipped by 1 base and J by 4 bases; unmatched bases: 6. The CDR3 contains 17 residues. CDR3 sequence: CASSLRGLAGLGETQYF. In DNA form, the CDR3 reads TGTGCCAGCAGCTTAAGGGGACTAGCGGGGTTGGGAGAGACCCAGTACTTC.

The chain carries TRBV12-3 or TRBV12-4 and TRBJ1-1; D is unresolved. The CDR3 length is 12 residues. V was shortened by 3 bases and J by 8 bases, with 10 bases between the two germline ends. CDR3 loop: CASSFLPPEAFF. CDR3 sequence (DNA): TGTGCCAGCAGTTTTCTACCACCCGAAGCTTTCTTT.

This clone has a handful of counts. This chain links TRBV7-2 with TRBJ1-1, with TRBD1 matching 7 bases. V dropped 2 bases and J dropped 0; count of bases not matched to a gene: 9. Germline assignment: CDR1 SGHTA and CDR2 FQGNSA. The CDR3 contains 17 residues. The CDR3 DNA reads TGTGCCAGCAGCTTATGGACAGGCCCAATACTGAACACTGAAGCTTTCTTT. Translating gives CASSLWTGPILNTEAFF.

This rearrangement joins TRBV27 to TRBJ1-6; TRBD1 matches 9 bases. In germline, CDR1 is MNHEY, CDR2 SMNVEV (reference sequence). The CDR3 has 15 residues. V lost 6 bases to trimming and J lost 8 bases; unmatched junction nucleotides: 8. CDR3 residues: CASRPPGQGDSPLHF. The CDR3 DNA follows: TGTGCCAGCAGGCCCCCGGGACAGGGTGATTCACCCCTCCACTTT.

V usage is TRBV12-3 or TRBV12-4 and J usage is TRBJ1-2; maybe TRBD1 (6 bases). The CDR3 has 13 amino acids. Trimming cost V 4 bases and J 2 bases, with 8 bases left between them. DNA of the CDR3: TGTGCCAGCAGTTCCAGGGGAAACTATGGCTACACCTTC. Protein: CASSSRGNYGYTF.

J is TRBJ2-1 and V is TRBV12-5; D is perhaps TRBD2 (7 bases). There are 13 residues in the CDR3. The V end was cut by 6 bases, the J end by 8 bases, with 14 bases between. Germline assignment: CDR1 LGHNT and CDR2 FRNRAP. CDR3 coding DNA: TGTGCTAGTGGCCCCCCGGGGGGCCATGAGCAGTTCTTC. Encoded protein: CASGPPGGHEQFF.

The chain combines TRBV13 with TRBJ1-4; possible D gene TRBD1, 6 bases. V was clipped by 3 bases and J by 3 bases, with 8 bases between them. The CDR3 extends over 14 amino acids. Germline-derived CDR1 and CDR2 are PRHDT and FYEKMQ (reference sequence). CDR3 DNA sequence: TGTGCCAGCAGCTTCAGGGGATCTAATGAAAAACTGTTTTTT. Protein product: CASSFRGSNEKLFF.

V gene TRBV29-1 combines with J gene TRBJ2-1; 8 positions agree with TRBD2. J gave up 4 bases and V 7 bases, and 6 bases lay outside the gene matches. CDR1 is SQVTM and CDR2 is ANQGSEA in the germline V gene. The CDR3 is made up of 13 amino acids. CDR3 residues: CSAGSGAYNEQFF. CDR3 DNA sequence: TGCAGCGCCGGTAGCGGGGCTTACAATGAGCAGTTCTTC.

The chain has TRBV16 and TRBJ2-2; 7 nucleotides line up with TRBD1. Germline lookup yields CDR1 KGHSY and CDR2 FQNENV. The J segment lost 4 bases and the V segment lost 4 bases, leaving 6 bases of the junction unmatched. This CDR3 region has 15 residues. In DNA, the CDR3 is TGTGCCAGCAGCCGCCTACAGGGGATCACCGGGGAGCTGTTTTTT. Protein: CASSRLQGITGELFF. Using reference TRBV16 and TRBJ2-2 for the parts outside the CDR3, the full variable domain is GEEVAQTPKHLVRGEGQKAKLYCAPIKGHSYVFWYQQVLKNEFKFLISFQNENVFDETGMPKERFSAKCLPNSPCSLEIQATKLEDSAVYFCASSRLQGITGELFFGEGSRLTVL.

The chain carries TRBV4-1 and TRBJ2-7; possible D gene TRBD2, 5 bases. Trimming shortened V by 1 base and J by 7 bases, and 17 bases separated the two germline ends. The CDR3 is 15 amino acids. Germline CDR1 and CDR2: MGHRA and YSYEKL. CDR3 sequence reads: CASSQVGGRIAEQYF. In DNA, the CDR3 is TGCGCCAGCAGCCAAGTGGGTGGACGGATAGCGGAGCAGTACTTC.

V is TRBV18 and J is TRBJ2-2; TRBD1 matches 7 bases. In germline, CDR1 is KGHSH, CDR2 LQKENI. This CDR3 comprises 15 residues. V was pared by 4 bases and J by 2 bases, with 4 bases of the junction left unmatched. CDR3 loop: CASSRWDSNTGELFF. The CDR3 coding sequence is TGTGCCAGCTCACGTTGGGACAGTAACACCGGGGAGCTGTTTTTT. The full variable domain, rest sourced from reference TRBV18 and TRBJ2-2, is NAGVMQNPRHLVRRRGQEARLRCSPMKGHSHVYWYRQLPEEGLKFMVYLQKENIIDESGMPKERFSAEFPKEGPSILRIQQVVRGDSAAYFCASSRWDSNTGELFFGEGSRLTVL.

In DNA, the CDR3 is TGCAGCGTTGCCCGCCGGGGGGATGGAACTGAAGCTTTCTTT. Translation: CSVARRGDGTEAFF. This chain links TRBV29-1 with TRBJ1-1; TRBD1 is a possible D gene (5 bases). Germline values: CDR1 SQVTM, CDR2 ANQGSEA. The CDR3 loop spans 14 amino acids. V was cut by 4 bases and J by 5 bases, with 17 bases left in between.